Below are 29 T cell receptor beta chains sequenced from a single sample in a study of blood T cell repertoires in COVID-19. Here immunoSEQ multiplex PCR was the method, and the copy in TCRdb shows in-frame clones only, minus some. In the table there are more than 250,000 clones, roughly 86% of which are singletons. Specimen: PBMCs or T cells enriched from blood (not recorded which). Receptor source: a woman aged 18-35 years who had recovered from COVID-19.

This chain connects TRBV19 to TRBJ2-7; D possibly corresponds to TRBD1 (5 bases). This CDR3 is built from 12 residues. The germline V gene encodes CDR1 LNHDA and CDR2 SQIVND (reference sequence). The germline V and J ends were trimmed by 8 bases and 5 bases, with 13 bases remaining between them. The CDR3 sequence: CASQQGTDEQYF. CDR3 in DNA: TGTGCCAGTCAGCAGGGTACGGACGAGCAGTACTTC.

This chain links TRBV5-1 with TRBJ2-4; 10 bases line up with TRBD1. The trim removed 7 bases at V and 1 base at J, leaving 14 bases unmatched. The CDR3 covers 18 residues. CDR1 and CDR2 (germline): SGHRS, YFSETQ. The CDR3 here is CASGLGQGGPEAKNIQYF. The CDR3 nucleotides are TGCGCCAGCGGCCTAGGACAGGGGGGTCCCGAGGCCAAAAACATTCAGTACTTC.

The rearrangement uses TRBV30 and TRBJ2-3; D is ambiguous. V lost 3 bases, J lost 0 bases, and 10 bases lay in between. The germline V gene has CDR1 GTSNPN and CDR2 SVGIG (reference sequence). The CDR3 loop spans 14 amino acids. CDR3 sequence (DNA): TGTGCCTGGAGAAATGGCGGCAGCACAGATACGCAGTATTTT. This encodes CAWRNGGSTDTQYF.

The chain recombines TRBV27 with TRBJ1-6, with 10 bases identical to TRBD1. V lost 4 bases, J lost 4 bases, and 7 bases stayed unmatched. In germline, CDR1 is MNHEY, CDR2 SMNVEV (reference sequence). This CDR3 has 17 amino acids. DNA for the CDR3: TGTGCCAGCAGTTCCCGGGACAGGGGACCTTATAATTCACCCCTCCACTTT. Encoded protein: CASSSRDRGPYNSPLHF.

This sequence joins TRBV3-1 (or the pseudogene TRBV3-2) and TRBJ2-7; perhaps TRBD2 as D (5 bases). This CDR3 spans 15 amino acids. CDR1 is LGHDT and CDR2 is YNNKEL in the germline V gene (reference sequence). V lost 1 base to trimming and J lost 2 bases, with 12 bases between them. The CDR3 spells CASSQVVSVPYEQYF. CDR3 DNA sequence: TGTGCCAGCAGCCAAGTAGTTAGCGTGCCCTACGAGCAGTACTTC.

This sequence joins TRBV14 and TRBJ2-7; TRBD1 aligns across 7 bases. With V trimmed by 1 base and J by 3 bases, 15 bases remained unmatched. The CDR3 contains 18 residues. CDR1 is SGHDN and CDR2 is FVKESK in the germline V gene. CDR3 region: CASSQAVSTGTESYEQYF. CDR3 DNA: TGTGCCAGCAGCCAAGCAGTTTCGACCGGGACAGAGAGCTACGAGCAGTACTTC.

This chain joins TRBV11-2 and TRBJ1-1, with a weak D call TRBD1 (5 bases). Germline lookup yields CDR1 SGHAT and CDR2 FQNNGV. The CDR3 consists of 13 residues. Trimming left V 8 bases short and J 11 bases short, with 21 bases between. CDR3 amino acids: CASRLLTDLEAFF. The CDR3 bases are TGTGCCAGCCGTCTCCTGACAGATCTAGAGGCTTTCTTT.

A single count supports this clone. The V gene is TRBV7-9, the J gene TRBJ1-1; D is uncertain. This CDR3 is built from 14 residues. The germline V and J ends were trimmed by 4 bases and 5 bases, with 14 bases remaining between them. Germline CDR1 reads SEHNR; CDR2 reads FQNEAQ (reference sequence). CDR3: CASSSTAGVTEAFF. The CDR3 region has the DNA TGTGCCAGCAGCTCGACCGCCGGGGTGACTGAAGCTTTCTTT.

As DNA, the CDR3 is TGTGCCAGCAGCTCCGGGGGGGTCGAAGCTTTCTTT. This gives the protein CASSSGGVEAFF. The chain links TRBV9 to TRBJ1-1; tentatively, D is TRBD1 (5 bases). Germline-derived CDR1 and CDR2 are SGDLS and YYNGEE. The CDR3 runs 12 residues. V was trimmed by 4 bases and J by 8 bases, leaving 12 bases between them.

The rearrangement uses TRBV21-1 and TRBJ2-3; the DNA was not compared with TRBD2, the D call given in the table. TRBV21-1 is tagged as a pseudogene. The CDR3 consists of 18 residues. DNA of the CDR3: TGTGCCAGCAGCACGAAACGTCGGCTAGCGGGGGAGACAGATACGCAGTATTTT. It is translated as CASSTKRRLAGETDTQYF.

The chain recombines TRBV5-1 with TRBJ2-7; D is unresolved. Germline CDR1 is SGHRS and CDR2 is YFSETQ. The CDR3 extends over 14 amino acids. V was pared by 0 bases and J by 1 base, with 8 bases between. This chain's CDR3 is CASSLDGRSYEQYF. CDR3 sequence (DNA): TGCGCCAGCAGCTTGGATGGCAGATCCTACGAGCAGTACTTC.

The chain has TRBV7-2 and TRBJ2-1, with unresolved D. With 1 base removed from V and 4 bases from J, the gap between germline ends came to 14 bases. The V gene's germline CDR1 is SGHTA and CDR2 FQGNSA. This CDR3 has 16 residues. The CDR3 DNA sequence: TGTGCCAGCAGCTTAGTAAGTAACAGAGCATACAATGAGCAGTTCTTC. It codes for CASSLVSNRAYNEQFF.

In nucleotides, the CDR3 is TGCGCCAGCAGTCCAGGGATTTCCTACGAGCAGTACTTC. Its translation: CASSPGISYEQYF. V is TRBV10-1 and J is TRBJ2-7; tentatively, D is TRBD1 (5 bases). Trimming stripped 5 bases from V and 1 base from J, with 9 bases between. This CDR3 spans 13 amino acids. Germline V gene sequence: CDR1 WNHNN, CDR2 SYGVQD (reference sequence).

CDR3: CASSLRAGVEETQYF. The DNA for the CDR3 is TGTGCCAGCAGCTTACGAGCGGGAGTTGAGGAGACCCAGTACTTC. The genes are TRBV7-3 and TRBJ2-5; 8 positions match TRBD2. The germline V gene encodes CDR1 SGHTA and CDR2 FQGTGA. The CDR3 totals 15 residues. V shed 2 bases, J shed 5 bases, and the junction held 7 bases outside the gene matches. Drawing the rest from reference TRBV7-3 and TRBJ2-5, the complete variable domain is GAGVSQTPSNKVTEKGKYVELRCDPISGHTALYWYRQSLGQGPEFLIYFQGTGAADDSGLPNDRFFAVRPEGSVSTLKIQRTERGDSAVYLCASSLRAGVEETQYFGPGTRLLVL.

This chain uses TRBV5-1 with TRBJ2-3, with a tentative D call TRBD2 (5 bases). CDR3 length: 14 amino acids. V was shortened by 4 bases and J by 2 bases, with 11 bases between the two germline ends. In germline, CDR1 is SGHRS, CDR2 YFSETQ. The CDR3 DNA follows: TGCGCCAGCAGCCCGCTAGCCCTCACAGATACGCAGTATTTT. Translating it yields CASSPLALTDTQYF.

The rearrangement links TRBV10-3 to TRBJ1-3; weak D call: TRBD1 (5 bases). Germline CDR1 and CDR2: ENHRY and SYGVKD. Trimming pared 6 bases from V and 4 bases from J, leaving 16 bases between. The CDR3 sequence is 15 residues long. The CDR3 is CAIRAGGSDGNTIYF. The CDR3 DNA reads TGTGCCATCAGGGCCGGGGGAAGTGACGGAAACACCATATATTTT.

The rearrangement links TRBV6-1 to TRBJ2-5; D is unresolved. Between the trimmed V and J ends, which lost 4 bases and 5 bases, there was a span of 20 bases. This CDR3 contains 16 residues. Germline CDR1 reads MNHNS; CDR2 reads SASEGT. The CDR3 is CASSAFLRVPRETQYF. CDR3 sequence (DNA): TGTGCCAGCAGTGCGTTCCTCCGGGTACCCCGTGAGACCCAGTACTTC.

The rearrangement links TRBV18 to TRBJ2-5; 9 bases fit TRBD1. V was clipped by 4 bases and J by 4 bases; unmatched bases: 1. Germline-derived CDR1 and CDR2 are KGHSH and LQKENI. The CDR3 has 13 residues. DNA for the CDR3: TGTGCCAGCTCACTGGACAGGGGAGAGACCCAGTACTTC. This codes for CASSLDRGETQYF.

The chain is built from TRBV9 and TRBJ2-1; 9 bases match TRBD2. The CDR3 covers 17 residues. Per the germline V gene, CDR1 is SGDLS and CDR2 is YYNGEE. V trimming: 3 bases; J trimming: 0 bases; junction bases outside the gene matches: 7. Here the CDR3 reads CASSALAGFSSYNEQFF. The CDR3 DNA is TGTGCCAGCAGCGCCCTAGCGGGATTTAGCTCCTACAATGAGCAGTTCTTC.

This clone occurred a few times. V is TRBV19 and J is TRBJ1-2; 7 bases are shared with TRBD1. The trim removed 5 bases at V and 4 bases at J, leaving 7 bases unmatched. This CDR3 has 14 amino acids. Germline CDR1 is LNHDA and CDR2 is SQIVND (reference sequence). CDR3 nucleotide sequence: TGTGCCAGTAGTGGGCAGGGGGATTTCTATGGCTACACCTTC. This sequence encodes CASSGQGDFYGYTF.

The chain is built from TRBV19 and TRBJ2-6; possibly TRBD1 for D (6 bases). The CDR3 contains 20 residues. From germline, CDR1 is LNHDA and CDR2 SQIVND (reference sequence). Trimming stripped 6 bases from V and 0 bases from J, with 24 bases between. CDR3 in DNA: TGTGCCAGTAGAAGACACGGAGAGGACAGACTCCGCTCTGGGGCCAACGTCCTGACTTTC. Amino acid sequence: CASRRHGEDRLRSGANVLTF.

The chain carries TRBV29-1 and TRBJ1-6; 10 bases agree with TRBD1. The length of the CDR3 is 13 residues. Per germline, CDR1 SQVTM and CDR2 ANQGSEA. V trimming: 7 bases; J trimming: 7 bases; junction bases outside the gene matches: 4. The CDR3 coding sequence is TGCAGCGCCCGGACAGGGGGAAATTCACCCCTCCACTTT. It specifies CSARTGGNSPLHF.

The chain links TRBV7-9 to TRBJ2-2; TRBD2 aligns across 8 bases. CDR3 length equals 16 residues. J lost 7 bases, V lost 5 bases, and 12 bases had no gene match. Per the germline V gene, CDR1 is SEHNR and CDR2 is FQNEAQ (reference sequence). This CDR3 is CASSTYSGTINGELFF. The CDR3 region has the DNA TGTGCCAGCAGCACTTATAGCGGGACAATCAACGGGGAGCTGTTTTTT. Filled out from reference TRBV7-9 and TRBJ2-2, the complete variable domain reads DTGVSQNPRHKITKRGQNVTFRCDPISEHNRLYWYRQTLGQGPEFLTYFQNEAQLEKSRLLSDRFSAERPKGSFSTLEIQRTEQGDSAMYLCASSTYSGTINGELFFGEGSRLTVL.

The V and J genes are TRBV5-1 and TRBJ2-3; TRBD2 matches 7 bases. The V and J ends lost 0 bases and 0 bases, in that order; junction bases with no gene match: 7. CDR3 size: 17 residues. Germline V lookup: CDR1 SGHRS, CDR2 YFSETQ. The DNA for the CDR3 is TGCGCCAGCAGCTTGGAGTCTAGCGGTTCTAGCACAGATACGCAGTATTTT. Its protein product is CASSLESSGSSTDTQYF.

V usage is TRBV27 and J usage is TRBJ2-1, with D possibly matching TRBD1 (6 bases). CDR3 length: 16 amino acids. Trimming pared 5 bases from V and 0 bases from J, leaving 14 bases between. From germline, CDR1 is MNHEY and CDR2 SMNVEV (reference sequence). The CDR3 DNA is TGTGCCAGCAGTCCCGGACAGTCCCCCTCCTACAATGAGCAGTTCTTC. This encodes CASSPGQSPSYNEQFF.

This clone was picked up one time. The CDR3 DNA reads TGTGCCAGCAGCCCCCTGGGACAGAACACCGGGGAGCTGTTTTTT. The encoded protein is CASSPLGQNTGELFF. The chain recombines TRBV11-3 with TRBJ2-2; tentatively, D is TRBD1 (6 bases). V was clipped by 5 bases and J by 1 base, with 11 bases between them. Germline CDR1 and CDR2: SGHNT and YENEEA. This CDR3 contains 15 residues.

This chain connects TRBV5-5 to TRBJ2-6; 9 bases are shared with TRBD1. After removal of 3 bases from V and 0 bases from J, the junction contained 10 bases not matched to a gene. The CDR3 length is 19 residues. CDR1 and CDR2 (germline): SGHKS, YYEKEE (reference sequence). CDR3 DNA: TGTGCCAGCAGCTGGCGGGGACAGGGTCAGACCTCTGGGGCCAACGTCCTGACTTTC. Translating gives CASSWRGQGQTSGANVLTF.

The genes are TRBV29-1 and TRBJ1-1, with D perhaps TRBD1 (6 bases). V was clipped by 0 bases and J by 1 base, with 12 bases between them. Germline CDR1 reads SQVTM; CDR2 reads ANQGSEA. The CDR3 covers 15 residues. In nucleotides, the CDR3 is TGCAGCGTTGAAGATCGCAACAGGGAGAACACTGAAGCTTTCTTT. Protein: CSVEDRNRENTEAFF.

This rearrangement joins TRBV7-2 to TRBJ1-5; D perhaps matches TRBD1 (6 bases). CDR1 and CDR2 (germline): SGHTA, FQGNSA. V was trimmed by 1 base and J by 3 bases, leaving 16 bases between them. This CDR3 has 17 residues. The CDR3 sequence is CASSLGPGEGVNQPQHF. CDR3 DNA: TGTGCCAGCAGCTTAGGGCCAGGGGAGGGGGTCAATCAGCCCCAGCATTTT.